The 10 T cell receptor beta chains presented below share a single source sample, sequenced in a study of breast tumors, draining lymph nodes, adjacent tissues. TCRdb re-called the multiplex PCR reads through MiXCR, storing one row per CDR3 protein. The sample contains 20,000 to 25,000 distinct CDR3 sequences, 45% to 65% of which appear only once. The source material was breast tumor tissue. These receptors came from a female donor with breast cancer. Some clones in this sample may be carry-over from other donors' samples.

Regarding this clonotype: A much larger clone lies a single base off, so this may be a read error. This chain links TRBV11-2 with TRBJ1-1; unclear D gene. This CDR3 has 14 amino acids. The germline gives CDR1 SGHAT, CDR2 FQNNGV. The DNA for the CDR3 is TGTGCCACCCAAATGGGTGGGTTGAACGCTGAAGCTTTCTTT. Protein: CATQMGGLNAEAFF.

This clonotype was recorded many times. Being one base from a much bigger clone, this may be a read error. The rearrangement joins TRBV6-5 to TRBJ2-3, with D perhaps matching TRBD1 (6 bases). The germline V and J ends were trimmed by 8 bases and 1 base, with 13 bases remaining between them. Germline CDR1 is MNHEY and CDR2 is SVGAGI. This CDR3 is 14 amino acids long. CDR3 bases: TGTGCCAGCGGCCACAGGGCTCGCACAGATACGCAGTATTTT. Amino acid sequence: CASGHRARTDTQYF.

The rearrangement joins TRBV7-9 to TRBJ2-1; 14 nucleotides align to TRBD2. Trimming took 5 bases from V and 6 from J; bases not matched to a gene: 6. CDR1 and CDR2 from the germline V gene are SEHNR and FQNEAQ (reference sequence). This CDR3 spans 16 amino acids. As DNA, the CDR3 is TGTGCCAGCAGCCTTGGGACTAGCGGGAGAGGCAATGAGCAGTTCTTC. This codes for CASSLGTSGRGNEQFF.

The V gene is TRBV20-1, the J gene TRBJ1-5; D is ambiguous. The CDR3 has 14 residues. The germline V gene has CDR1 DFQATT and CDR2 SNEGSKA (reference sequence). CDR3 sequence (DNA): TGCAGCGTGAACAAGGGAAGGAGCAATCAGCCCCAGCATTTT. This translates into CSVNKGRSNQPQHF.

As DNA, the CDR3 is TGCAGTGCTACTGGACAGGCCTATAATTCACCCCTCCACTTT. Translated, it gives CSATGQAYNSPLHF. V gene TRBV20-1 combines with J gene TRBJ1-6, with 7 bases identical to TRBD1. The J segment lost 2 bases and the V segment lost 4 bases, leaving 2 bases of the junction unmatched. The CDR3 length is 14 residues. Germline CDR1 DFQATT, CDR2 SNEGSKA (reference sequence).

The chain joins TRBV19 to TRBJ1-4; TRBD1 matches at 7 bases. The V segment lost 6 bases and the J segment 2 bases; nucleotides outside the gene matches: 3. The CDR3 sequence is 14 residues long. The V gene's germline CDR1 is LNHDA and CDR2 SQIVND (reference sequence). The CDR3 is CASSATGTNEKLFF. In DNA form, the CDR3 reads TGTGCCAGTAGCGCGACAGGGACTAATGAAAAACTGTTTTTT.

The chain employs TRBV5-5 and TRBJ2-5; perhaps TRBD2 as D (6 bases). Germline V CDR1 and CDR2: SGHKS, YYEKEE (reference sequence). CDR3 length equals 12 residues. Trimming removed 4 bases at V and 7 bases at J, with 11 bases between. CDR3 bases: TGTGCCAGCAGCGAAGTCGGGAGGACCCAGTACTTC. Protein product: CASSEVGRTQYF. The entire variable domain, with the rest obtained from reference TRBV5-5 and TRBJ2-5, is as follows: DAGVTQSPTHLIKTRGQQVTLRCSPISGHKSVSWYQQVLGQGPQFIFQYYEKEERGRGNFPDRFSARQFPNYSSELNVNALLLGDSALYLCASSEVGRTQYFGPGTRLLVL.

The chain uses TRBV20-1 and TRBJ2-7, with D possibly matching TRBD2 (6 bases). The germline V gene has CDR1 DFQATT and CDR2 SNEGSKA (reference sequence). The V end was cut by 0 bases, the J end by 4 bases, with 13 bases between. The CDR3 totals 14 residues. This chain's CDR3 is CSARDQEGRYEQYF. CDR3 sequence (DNA): TGCAGTGCTAGAGACCAGGAGGGGAGGTACGAGCAGTACTTC.

The rearrangement links TRBV15 to TRBJ1-6; the D is unclear. The CDR3 spans 14 residues. From germline, CDR1 is LNHNV and CDR2 YYDKDF (reference sequence). Deletions cut 5 bases from V and 8 bases from J, with 13 bases between. The CDR3 loop is CATSYQQKDSPLHF. CDR3 coding DNA: TGTGCCACCAGCTACCAGCAGAAGGATTCACCCCTCCACTTT.

This clonotype was observed many times. The gene calls are TRBV5-6 and TRBJ2-3, with 14 bases fitting TRBD2. The germline gives CDR1 SGHDT, CDR2 YYEEEE. The CDR3 is 15 amino acids. With 4 bases clipped from V and 5 bases from J, the junction kept 3 bases outside the gene matches. CDR3 DNA: TGTGCCAGCAGCAGACTAGCGGGGGGGCAAGATACGCAGTATTTT. Protein product: CASSRLAGGQDTQYF.